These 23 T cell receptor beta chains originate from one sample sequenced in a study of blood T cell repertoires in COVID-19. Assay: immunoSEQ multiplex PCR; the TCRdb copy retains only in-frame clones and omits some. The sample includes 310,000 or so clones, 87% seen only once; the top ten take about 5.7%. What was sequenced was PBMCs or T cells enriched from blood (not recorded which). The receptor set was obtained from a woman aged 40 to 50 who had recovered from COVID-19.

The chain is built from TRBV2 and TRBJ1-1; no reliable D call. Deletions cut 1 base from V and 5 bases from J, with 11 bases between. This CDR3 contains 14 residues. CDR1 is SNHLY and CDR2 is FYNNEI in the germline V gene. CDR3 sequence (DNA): TGTGCCAGCAGTGAAGTTTTACCGAGGACTGAAGCTTTCTTT. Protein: CASSEVLPRTEAFF. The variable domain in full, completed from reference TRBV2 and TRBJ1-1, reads EPEVTQTPSHQVTQMGQEVILRCVPISNHLYFYWYRQILGQKVEFLVSFYNNEISEKSEIFDDQFSVERPDGSNFTLKIRSTKLEDSAMYFCASSEVLPRTEAFFGQGTRLTVV.

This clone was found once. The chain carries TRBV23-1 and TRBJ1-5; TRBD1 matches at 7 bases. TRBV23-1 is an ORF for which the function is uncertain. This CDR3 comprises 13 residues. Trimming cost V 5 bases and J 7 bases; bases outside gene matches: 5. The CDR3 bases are TGCGCCAGCAGTTCAGGGGGAGACCAGCCCCAGCATTTT. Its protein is CASSSGGDQPQHF.

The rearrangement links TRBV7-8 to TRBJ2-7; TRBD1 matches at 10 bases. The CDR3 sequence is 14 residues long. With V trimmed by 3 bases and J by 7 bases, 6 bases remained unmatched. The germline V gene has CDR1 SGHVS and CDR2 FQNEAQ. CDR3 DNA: TGTGCCAGCAGCTTCCCGGGACAGGGGTTTGAGCAGTACTTC. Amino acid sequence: CASSFPGQGFEQYF.

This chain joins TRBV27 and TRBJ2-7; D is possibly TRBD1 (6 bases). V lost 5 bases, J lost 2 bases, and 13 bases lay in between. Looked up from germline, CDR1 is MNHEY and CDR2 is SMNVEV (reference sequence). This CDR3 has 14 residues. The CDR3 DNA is TGTGCCAGCAGTCCCCCCGACAGGCCCTACGAGCAGTACTTC. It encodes CASSPPDRPYEQYF.

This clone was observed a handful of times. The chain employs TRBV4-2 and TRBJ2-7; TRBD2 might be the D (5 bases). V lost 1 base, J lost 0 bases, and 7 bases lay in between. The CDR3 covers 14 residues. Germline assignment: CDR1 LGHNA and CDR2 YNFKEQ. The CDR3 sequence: CASSQGDYSYEQYF. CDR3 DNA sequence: TGTGCCAGCAGCCAAGGTGACTACTCCTACGAGCAGTACTTC.

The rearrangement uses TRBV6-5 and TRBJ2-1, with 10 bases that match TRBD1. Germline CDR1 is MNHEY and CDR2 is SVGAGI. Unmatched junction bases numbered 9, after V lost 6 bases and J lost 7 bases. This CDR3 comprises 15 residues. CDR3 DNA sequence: TGTGCCAGCAGCCCGACAGGGGGCCTAGGGAATGAGCAGTTCTTC. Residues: CASSPTGGLGNEQFF.

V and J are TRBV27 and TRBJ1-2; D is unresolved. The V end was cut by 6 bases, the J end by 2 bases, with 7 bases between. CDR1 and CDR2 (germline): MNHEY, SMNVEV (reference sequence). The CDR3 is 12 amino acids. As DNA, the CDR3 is TGTGCCAGCAGAACACCAAACTATGGCTACACCTTC. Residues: CASRTPNYGYTF.

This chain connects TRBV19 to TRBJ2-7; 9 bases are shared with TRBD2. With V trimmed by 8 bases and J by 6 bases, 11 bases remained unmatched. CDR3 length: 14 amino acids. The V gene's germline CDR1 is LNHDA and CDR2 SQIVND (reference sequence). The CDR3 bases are TGTGCCAGTCGCCCCGCGGGAGGGCCACTCGAGCAGTACTTC. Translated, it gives CASRPAGGPLEQYF.

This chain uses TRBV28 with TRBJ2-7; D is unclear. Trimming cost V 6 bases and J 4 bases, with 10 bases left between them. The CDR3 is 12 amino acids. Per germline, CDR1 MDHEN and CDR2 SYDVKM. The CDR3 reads CASRKTVYEQYF. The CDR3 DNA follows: TGTGCCAGCAGAAAAACAGTGTACGAGCAGTACTTC.

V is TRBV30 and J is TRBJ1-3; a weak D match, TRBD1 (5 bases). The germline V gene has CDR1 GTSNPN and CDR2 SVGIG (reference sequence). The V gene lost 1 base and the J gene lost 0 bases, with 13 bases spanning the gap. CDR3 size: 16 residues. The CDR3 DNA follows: TGTGCCTGGAGTGATAAGGGGCCCTTCTCTGGAAACACCATATATTTT. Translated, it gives CAWSDKGPFSGNTIYF.

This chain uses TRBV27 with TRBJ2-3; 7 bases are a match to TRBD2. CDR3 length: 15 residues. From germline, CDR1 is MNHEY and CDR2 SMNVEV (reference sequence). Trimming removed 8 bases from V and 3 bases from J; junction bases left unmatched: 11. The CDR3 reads CASSRPQAGTDTQYF. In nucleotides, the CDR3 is TGTGCCAGCTCTAGACCTCAAGCGGGGACAGATACGCAGTATTTT.

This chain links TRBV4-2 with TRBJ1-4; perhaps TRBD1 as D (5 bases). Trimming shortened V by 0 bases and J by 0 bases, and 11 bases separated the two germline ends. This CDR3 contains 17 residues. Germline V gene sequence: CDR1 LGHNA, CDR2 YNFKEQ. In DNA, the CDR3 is TGTGCCAGCAGCCAAGAAGGGGATGGTGCAACTAATGAAAAACTGTTTTTT. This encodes CASSQEGDGATNEKLFF.

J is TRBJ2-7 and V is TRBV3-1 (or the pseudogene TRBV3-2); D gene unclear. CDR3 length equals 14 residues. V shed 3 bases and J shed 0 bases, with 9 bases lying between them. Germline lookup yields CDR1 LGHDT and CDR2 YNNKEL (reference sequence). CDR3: CASSQQWSSYEQYF. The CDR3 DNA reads TGTGCCAGCAGCCAGCAGTGGAGCTCCTACGAGCAGTACTTC.

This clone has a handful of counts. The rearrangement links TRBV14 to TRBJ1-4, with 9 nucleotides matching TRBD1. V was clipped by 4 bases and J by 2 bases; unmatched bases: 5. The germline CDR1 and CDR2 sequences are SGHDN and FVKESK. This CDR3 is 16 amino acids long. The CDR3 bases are TGTGCCAGCAGCCGGGACAGGGTCGCTACTAATGAAAAACTGTTTTTT. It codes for CASSRDRVATNEKLFF.

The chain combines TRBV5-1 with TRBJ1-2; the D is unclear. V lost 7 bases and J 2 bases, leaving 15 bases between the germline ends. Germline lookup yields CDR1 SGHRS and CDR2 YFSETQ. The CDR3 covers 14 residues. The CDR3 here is CASGGGGPNYGYTF. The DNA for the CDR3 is TGCGCCAGCGGAGGTGGCGGTCCAAACTATGGCTACACCTTC.

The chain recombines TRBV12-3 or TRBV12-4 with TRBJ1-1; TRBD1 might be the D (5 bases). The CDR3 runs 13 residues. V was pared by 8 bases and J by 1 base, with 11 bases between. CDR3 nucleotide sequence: TGTGCCAGCGGACGTACAGGGAACACTGAAGCTTTCTTT. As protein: CASGRTGNTEAFF.

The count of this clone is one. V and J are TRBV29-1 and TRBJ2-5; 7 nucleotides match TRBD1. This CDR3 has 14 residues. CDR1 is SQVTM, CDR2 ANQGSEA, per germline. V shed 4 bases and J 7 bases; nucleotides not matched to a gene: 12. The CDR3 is CSVAGQSSRGTQYF. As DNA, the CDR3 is TGCAGCGTTGCGGGACAGTCCTCCAGGGGGACCCAGTACTTC.

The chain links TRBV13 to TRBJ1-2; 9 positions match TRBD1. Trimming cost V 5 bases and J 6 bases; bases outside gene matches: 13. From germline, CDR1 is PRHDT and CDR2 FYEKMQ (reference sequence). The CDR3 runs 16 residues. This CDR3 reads CASSHWGDREVHGYTF. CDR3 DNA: TGTGCCAGCAGCCACTGGGGGGACAGGGAGGTGCATGGCTACACCTTC. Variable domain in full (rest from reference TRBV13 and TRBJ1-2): AAGVIQSPRHLIKEKRETATLKCYPIPRHDTVYWYQQGPGQDPQFLISFYEKMQSDKGSIPDRFSAQQFSDYHSELNMSSLELGDSALYFCASSHWGDREVHGYTFGSGTRLTVV.

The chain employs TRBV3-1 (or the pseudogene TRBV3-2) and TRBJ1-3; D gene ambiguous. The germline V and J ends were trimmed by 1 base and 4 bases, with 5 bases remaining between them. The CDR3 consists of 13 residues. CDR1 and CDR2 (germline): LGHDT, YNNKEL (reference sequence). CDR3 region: CASSQGPGNTIYF. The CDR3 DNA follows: TGTGCCAGCAGCCAAGGGCCGGGAAACACCATATATTTT.

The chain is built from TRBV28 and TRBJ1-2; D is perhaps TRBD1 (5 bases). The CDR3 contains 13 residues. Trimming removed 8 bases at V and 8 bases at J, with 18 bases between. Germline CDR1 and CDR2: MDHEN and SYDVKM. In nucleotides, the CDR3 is TGTGCCAGCTTGGCCGGGGGATGGAGAGGCTACACCTTC. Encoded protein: CASLAGGWRGYTF.

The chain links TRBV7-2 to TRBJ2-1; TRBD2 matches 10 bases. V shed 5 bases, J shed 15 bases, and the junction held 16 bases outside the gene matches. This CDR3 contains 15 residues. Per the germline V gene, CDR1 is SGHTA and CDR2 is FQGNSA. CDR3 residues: CASSPRPGLAEGGFF. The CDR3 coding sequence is TGTGCCAGCAGCCCAAGACCCGGACTAGCGGAAGGGGGGTTCTTC.

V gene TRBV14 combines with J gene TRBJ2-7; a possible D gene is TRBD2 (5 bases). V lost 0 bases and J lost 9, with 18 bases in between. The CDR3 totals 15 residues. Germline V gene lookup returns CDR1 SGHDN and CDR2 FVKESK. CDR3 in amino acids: CASSQDTEDPSGQYF. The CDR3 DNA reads TGTGCCAGCAGCCAAGATACGGAGGACCCATCTGGGCAGTACTTC.

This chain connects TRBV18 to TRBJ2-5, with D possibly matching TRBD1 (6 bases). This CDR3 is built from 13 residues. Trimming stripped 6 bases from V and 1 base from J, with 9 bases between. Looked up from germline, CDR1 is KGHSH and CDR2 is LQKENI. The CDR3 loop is CASSRDTQETQYF. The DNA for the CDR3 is TGTGCCAGCTCCCGGGACACCCAAGAGACCCAGTACTTC.